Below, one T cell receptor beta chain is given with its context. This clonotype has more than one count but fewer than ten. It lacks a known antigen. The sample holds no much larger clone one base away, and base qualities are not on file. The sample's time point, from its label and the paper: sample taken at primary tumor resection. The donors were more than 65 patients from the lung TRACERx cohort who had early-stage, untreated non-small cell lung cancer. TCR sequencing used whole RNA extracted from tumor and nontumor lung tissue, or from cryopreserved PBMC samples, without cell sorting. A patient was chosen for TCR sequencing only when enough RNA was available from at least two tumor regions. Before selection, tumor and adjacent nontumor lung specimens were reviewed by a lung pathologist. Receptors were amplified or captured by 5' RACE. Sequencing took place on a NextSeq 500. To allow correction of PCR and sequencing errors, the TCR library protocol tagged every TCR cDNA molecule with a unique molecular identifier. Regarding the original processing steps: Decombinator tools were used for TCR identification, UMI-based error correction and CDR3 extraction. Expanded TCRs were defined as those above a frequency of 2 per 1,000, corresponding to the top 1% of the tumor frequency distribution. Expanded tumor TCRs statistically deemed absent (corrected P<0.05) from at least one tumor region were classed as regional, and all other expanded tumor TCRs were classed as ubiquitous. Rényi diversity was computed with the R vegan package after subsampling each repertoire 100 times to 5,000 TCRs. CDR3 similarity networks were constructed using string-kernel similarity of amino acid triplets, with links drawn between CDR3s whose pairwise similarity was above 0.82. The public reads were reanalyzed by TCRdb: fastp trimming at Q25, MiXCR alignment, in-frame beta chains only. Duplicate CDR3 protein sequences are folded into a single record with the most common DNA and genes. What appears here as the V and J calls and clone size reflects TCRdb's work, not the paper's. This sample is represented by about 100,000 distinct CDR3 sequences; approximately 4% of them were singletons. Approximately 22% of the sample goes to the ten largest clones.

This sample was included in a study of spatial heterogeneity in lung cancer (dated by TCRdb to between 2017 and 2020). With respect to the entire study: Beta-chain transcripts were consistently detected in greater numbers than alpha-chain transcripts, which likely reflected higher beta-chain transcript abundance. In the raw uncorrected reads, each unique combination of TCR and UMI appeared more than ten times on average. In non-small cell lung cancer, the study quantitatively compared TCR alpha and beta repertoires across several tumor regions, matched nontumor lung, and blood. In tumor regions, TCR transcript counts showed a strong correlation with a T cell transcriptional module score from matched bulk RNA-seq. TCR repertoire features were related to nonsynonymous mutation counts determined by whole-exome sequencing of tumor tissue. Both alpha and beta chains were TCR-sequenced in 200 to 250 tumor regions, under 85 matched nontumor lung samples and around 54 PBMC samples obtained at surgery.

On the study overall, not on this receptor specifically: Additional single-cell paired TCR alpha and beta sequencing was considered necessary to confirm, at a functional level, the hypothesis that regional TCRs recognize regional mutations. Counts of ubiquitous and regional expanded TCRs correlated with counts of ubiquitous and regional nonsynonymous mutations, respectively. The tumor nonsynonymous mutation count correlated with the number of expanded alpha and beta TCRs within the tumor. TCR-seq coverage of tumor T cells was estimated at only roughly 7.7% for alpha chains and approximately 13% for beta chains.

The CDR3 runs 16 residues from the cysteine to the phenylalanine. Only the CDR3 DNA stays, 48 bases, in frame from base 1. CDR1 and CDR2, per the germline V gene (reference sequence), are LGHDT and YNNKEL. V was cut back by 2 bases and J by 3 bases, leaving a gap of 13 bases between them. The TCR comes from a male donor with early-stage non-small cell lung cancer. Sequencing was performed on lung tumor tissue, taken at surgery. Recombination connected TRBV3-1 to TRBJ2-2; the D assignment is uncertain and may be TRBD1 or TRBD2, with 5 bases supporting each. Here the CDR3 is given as CASSQNGWDDTGELFF. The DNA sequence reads TGTGCCAGCAGCCAAAACGGTTGGGACGACACCGGGGAGCTGTTTTTT.